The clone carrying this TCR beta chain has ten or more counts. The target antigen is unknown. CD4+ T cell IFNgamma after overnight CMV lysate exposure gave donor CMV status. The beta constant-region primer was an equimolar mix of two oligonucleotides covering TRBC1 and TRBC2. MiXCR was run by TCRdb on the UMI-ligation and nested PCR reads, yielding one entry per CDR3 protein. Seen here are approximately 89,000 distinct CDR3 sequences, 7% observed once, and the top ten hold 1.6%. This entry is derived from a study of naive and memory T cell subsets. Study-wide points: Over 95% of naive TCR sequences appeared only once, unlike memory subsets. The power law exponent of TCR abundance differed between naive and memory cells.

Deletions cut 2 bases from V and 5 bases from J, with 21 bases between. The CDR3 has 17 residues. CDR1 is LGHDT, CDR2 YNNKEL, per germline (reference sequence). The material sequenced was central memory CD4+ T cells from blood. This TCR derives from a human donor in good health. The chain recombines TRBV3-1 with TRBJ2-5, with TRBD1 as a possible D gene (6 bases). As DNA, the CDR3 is TGTGCCAGCAGCCAAAACCCTCAGGGGACAACGTCGGAGACCCAGTACTTC. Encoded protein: CASSQNPQGTTSETQYF.